This T cell receptor beta chain was documented in a study of CD8+CD57+ T cells in acquired aplastic anemia. Profiling that covered TCR beta VDJ and CDR3 relied on genomic DNA as its template. One entry per CDR3 protein, called by TCRdb with MiXCR from the reads. Of some 200,000 distinct CDR3 sequences listed, less than 60% are singletons. Previously, flow cytometry had revealed CD8+CD57+ cell expansion in the patients chosen for sequencing. This clonotype was seen many times. Germline and junction disagree at one end, which may indicate a read error. Germline V lookup: CDR1 SGHRS, CDR2 YFSETQ. The CDR3 is 11 residues long.

Sequenced sample: sorted CD4+, CD8+, or CD8+CD57+ T cells (not recorded which) from PBMCs. This clonotype originated in a human donor with aplastic anemia. The chain combines TRBV5-1 with TRBJ2-1; TRBD1 is a possible D gene (6 bases). The CDR3: CASSLRQVEVF. In nucleotides, the CDR3 is TGCGCCAGCAGCTTGAGACAGGTGGAGGTCTTC.